This T cell receptor (beta chain) was profiled in a study of CD8 T cells in Susac syndrome. The germline CDR1 and CDR2 sequences are SEHNR and FQNEAQ (reference sequence). The CDR3 totals 15 residues. Trimming shortened V by 3 bases and J by 0 bases, and 11 bases separated the two germline ends. Random hexamers were used to reverse transcribe roughly 0.5 to 1 ug of RNA. TCRdb itself ran the immunoSEQ multiplex PCR reads through MiXCR, one entry per CDR3 protein. The sample yields around 69,000 distinct CDR3 sequences, 90% to 95% seen once. Input material: CD8+ T cells from PBMCs. This TCR was recovered from a human donor with Susac syndrome. V is TRBV7-9 and J is TRBJ1-2; no clear D. The CDR3: CASSFPDGANYGYTF. Written as DNA, the CDR3 is TGTGCCAGCAGCTTCCCGGACGGAGCTAACTATGGCTACACCTTC.